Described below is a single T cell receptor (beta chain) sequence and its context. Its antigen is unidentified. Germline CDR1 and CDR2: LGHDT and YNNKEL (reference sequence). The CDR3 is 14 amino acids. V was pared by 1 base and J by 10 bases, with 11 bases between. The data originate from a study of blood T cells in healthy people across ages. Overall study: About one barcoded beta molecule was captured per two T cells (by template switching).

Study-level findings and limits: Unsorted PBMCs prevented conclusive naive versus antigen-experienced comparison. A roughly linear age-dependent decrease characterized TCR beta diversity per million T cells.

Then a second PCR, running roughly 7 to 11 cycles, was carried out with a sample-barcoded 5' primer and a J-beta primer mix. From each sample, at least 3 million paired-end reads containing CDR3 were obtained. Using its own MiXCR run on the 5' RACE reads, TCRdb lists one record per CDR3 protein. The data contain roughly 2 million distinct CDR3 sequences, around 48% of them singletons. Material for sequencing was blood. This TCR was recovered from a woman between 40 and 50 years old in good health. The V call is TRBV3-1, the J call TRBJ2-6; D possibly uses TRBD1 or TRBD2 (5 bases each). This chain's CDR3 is CASSQVMGPNVLTF. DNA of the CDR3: TGTGCCAGCAGCCAAGTGATGGGACCAAACGTCCTGACTTTC.